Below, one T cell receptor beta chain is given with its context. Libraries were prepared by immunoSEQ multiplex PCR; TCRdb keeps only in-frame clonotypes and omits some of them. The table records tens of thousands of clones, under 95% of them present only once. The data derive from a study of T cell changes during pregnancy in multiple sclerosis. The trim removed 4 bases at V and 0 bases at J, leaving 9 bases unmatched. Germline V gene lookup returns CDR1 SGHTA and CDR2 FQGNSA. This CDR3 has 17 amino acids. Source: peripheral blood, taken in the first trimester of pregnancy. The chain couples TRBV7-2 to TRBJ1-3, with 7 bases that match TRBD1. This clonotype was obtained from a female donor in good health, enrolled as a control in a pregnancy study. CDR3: CASSSRDSLLSGNTIYF. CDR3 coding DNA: TGTGCCAGCAGCTCCCGGGACAGCCTTCTCTCTGGAAACACCATATATTTT.